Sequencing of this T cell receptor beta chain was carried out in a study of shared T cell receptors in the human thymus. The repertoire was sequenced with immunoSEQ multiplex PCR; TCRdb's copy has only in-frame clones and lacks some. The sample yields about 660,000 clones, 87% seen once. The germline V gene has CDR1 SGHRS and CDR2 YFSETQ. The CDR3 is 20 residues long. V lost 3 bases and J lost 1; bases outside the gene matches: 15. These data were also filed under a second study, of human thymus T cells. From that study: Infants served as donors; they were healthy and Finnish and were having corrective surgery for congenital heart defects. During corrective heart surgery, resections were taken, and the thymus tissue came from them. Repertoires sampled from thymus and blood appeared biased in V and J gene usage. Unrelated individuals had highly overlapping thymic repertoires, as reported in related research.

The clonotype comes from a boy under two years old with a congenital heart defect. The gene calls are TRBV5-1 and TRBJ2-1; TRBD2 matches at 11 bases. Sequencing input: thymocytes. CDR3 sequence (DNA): TGCGCCAGCAGCTCACACCCCCGACTAGCGGGATACGGTTCCTACAATGAGCAGTTCTTC. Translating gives CASSSHPRLAGYGSYNEQFF.